This TCR beta chain was sequenced in a study of CD8+CD57+ T cells in acquired aplastic anemia. Looking at the study overall: Across the sorted CD4+ and CD8+ cells, DNA amounts averaged approximately 3.1 ug. Average CD4+ read depth in healthy donors was around 9.9 million reads. Study-wide findings and caveats: Controls did not differ significantly from patients in CD8+ Simpson's diversity. Shared by patients and controls, some 29 CD8+ CDR3s were abundant in patients.

The study profiled TCR beta VDJ and CDR3 using genomic DNA as template. TCRdb analysed the reads with MiXCR anew, one entry per CDR3 protein. The repertoire holds about 420,000 distinct CDR3 sequences, with 65% to 75% as singletons. The V end was cut by 5 bases, the J end by 0 bases, with 19 bases between. The CDR3 loop spans 17 amino acids. Germline assignment: CDR1 SGHAT and CDR2 FQDESV (reference sequence). In regard to this clonotype: Its antigen is currently unknown.

The specimen sequenced was sorted CD4+, CD8+, or CD8+CD57+ T cells (not recorded which) from PBMCs. This sequence was found in a human donor in good health, serving as a control. The V and J genes are TRBV11-1 and TRBJ1-2; D unresolved. As DNA, the CDR3 is TGTGCCAGCAGCCATAACTTATTTGGGGATCCTAACTATGGCTACACCTTC. Amino acid sequence: CASSHNLFGDPNYGYTF. The variable domain in full, completed from reference TRBV11-1 and TRBJ1-2, reads EAEVAQSPRYKITEKSQAVAFWCDPISGHATLYWYRQILGQGPELLVQFQDESVVDDSQLPKDRFSAERLKGVDSTLKIQPAELGDSAMYLCASSHNLFGDPNYGYTFGSGTRLTVV.